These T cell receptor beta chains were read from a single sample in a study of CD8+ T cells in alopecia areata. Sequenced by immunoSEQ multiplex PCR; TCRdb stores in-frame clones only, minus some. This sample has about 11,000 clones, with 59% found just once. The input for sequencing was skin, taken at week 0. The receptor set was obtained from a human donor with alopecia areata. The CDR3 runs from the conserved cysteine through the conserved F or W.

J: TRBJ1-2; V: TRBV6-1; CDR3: CASSQDPGTALNYGYTF
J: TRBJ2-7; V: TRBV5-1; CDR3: CASSWGTVDSYEQYF
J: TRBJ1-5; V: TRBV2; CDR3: CASSVNRRTNQPQHF
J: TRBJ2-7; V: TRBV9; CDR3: CASGGTSSYEQYF
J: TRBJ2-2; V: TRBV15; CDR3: CATSRDSVRDPGTGELFF
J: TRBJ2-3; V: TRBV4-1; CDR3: CASSQLNLGLAGGTDTQYF
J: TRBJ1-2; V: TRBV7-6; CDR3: CASSQRQGKNYGYTF
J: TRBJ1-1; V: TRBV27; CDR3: CASSPGGSENTEAFF
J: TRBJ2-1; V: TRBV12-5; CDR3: CASGLGGSGRYNEQFF
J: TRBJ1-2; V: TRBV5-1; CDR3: CASSLLVIYTF
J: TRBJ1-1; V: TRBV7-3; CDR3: CASRAADRRGEAFF
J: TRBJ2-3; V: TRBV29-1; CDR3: CSASTSGGPGHTQYF
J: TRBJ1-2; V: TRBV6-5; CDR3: CASSYLMADNYGYTF
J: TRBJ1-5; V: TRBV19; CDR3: CASSRQAGTLKAGNQPQHF